This is a list of T cell receptor beta chains from one sample in a study of T cells in Graves' hyperthyroidism and ophthalmopathy. Using its own MiXCR run on the multiplex PCR reads, TCRdb lists one record per CDR3 protein. The sample lists around 660,000 distinct CDR3 sequences, 45% seen once, with about 7% in the top ten. Material for sequencing was peripheral blood or thyroid tissue (not recorded which). These receptors all come from an adult man with Graves' disease, either hyperthyroidism or ophthalmopathy (not recorded which). Both conserved end residues are part of each CDR3. A D gene is named only where the DNA matches it firmly. A row's size may be missing; if present it is once, few, many or a size class.

>TRBD1|NA|TRBJ1-1|TRBV20-1
CSAPGQGLGMNTEAFF
TGCAGTGCTCCCGGACAGGGTTTAGGCATGAACACTGAAGCTTTCTTT
>NA|NA|TRBJ2-5|TRBV20-1
CSYQGHRGETQYF
TGCAGTTACCAGGGGCATCGAGGGGAGACCCAGTACTTC
>NA|NA|TRBJ2-7|TRBV25-1
CASTAAGTYEQYF
TGTGCCAGCACGGCAGCGGGCACCTACGAGCAGTACTTC
>TRBD2|many|TRBJ2-5|TRBV11-1
CASSRAGAMKTQYF
TGTGCCAGCAGTCGAGCGGGGGCAATGAAGACCCAGTACTTC
>TRBD1|many|TRBJ1-4|TRBV10-3
CAINRDRGEKLFF
TGTGCCATCAACCGGGACAGAGGGGAAAAACTGTTTTTT
>TRBD1|NA|TRBJ1-2|TRBV29-1
CSVTGGAYGYTF
TGCAGCGTGACAGGGGGAGCTTATGGCTACACCTTC
>TRBD1|many|TRBJ1-6|TRBV5-1
CASSLTGGHSPLHF
TGCGCCAGCAGCTTGACAGGGGGCCATTCACCCCTCCACTTT
>TRBD1|NA|TRBJ1-6|TRBV7-2
CASRSGTGSGYNSPLHF
TGTGCCAGCAGAAGCGGGACAGGGTCGGGGTATAATTCACCCCTCCACTTT
>NA|few|TRBJ2-7|TRBV20-1
CSARSDLPYEQYF
TGCAGTGCTAGATCGGACCTCCCCTACGAGCAGTACTTC
>TRBD1|NA|TRBJ1-2|TRBV2
CASPGSLAQGARGYTF
TGTGCCAGCCCGGGCAGCTTGGCACAGGGGGCACGTGGCTACACCTTC
>NA|many|TRBJ1-3|TRBV5-1
CASSLGSGSSGNTIYF
TGCGCCAGCAGCTTGGGTTCAGGCTCCTCTGGAAACACCATATATTTT
>TRBD1|once|TRBJ1-5|TRBV5-8
CASSIGQGEPQHF
TGTGCCAGCAGCATCGGACAGGGGGAGCCCCAGCATTTT
>TRBD1|NA|TRBJ2-7|TRBV7-9
CASSGRIGTGAYEQYF
TGTGCCAGCAGCGGCCGGATTGGGACAGGGGCCTACGAGCAGTACTTC
>NA|many|TRBJ2-6|TRBV20-1
CSSGGSGANVLTF
TGCAGCAGCGGAGGCTCTGGGGCCAACGTCCTGACTTTC
>NA|many|TRBJ1-6|TRBV7-6
CASSLAGSDSPLHF
TGTGCCAGCAGCTTAGCCGGCTCCGATTCACCCCTCCACTTT
>NA|few|TRBJ1-1|TRBV2
CASGRGSMNTEAFF
TGTGCCAGCGGCAGAGGGTCCATGAACACTGAAGCTTTCTTT
>TRBD1|NA|TRBJ1-5|TRBV7-9
CASSYGTGYTYEHF
TGTGCCAGCAGCTATGGGACAGGGTACACCTACGAGCATTTT
>NA|NA|TRBJ2-5|TRBV12-3/TRBV12-4
CASTVPDLQETQYF
TGTGCCAGCACCGTTCCGGACCTACAAGAGACCCAGTACTTC
>NA|few|TRBJ1-2|TRBV12-3/TRBV12-4
CASSLAMGRAHGYTF
TGTGCCAGCAGTTTAGCGATGGGCAGGGCCCATGGCTACACCTTC
>TRBD1|once|TRBJ2-5|TRBV6-5
CASSLPQGAKETQYF
TGTGCCAGCAGTTTACCTCAGGGGGCTAAAGAGACCCAGTACTTC
>NA|NA|TRBJ2-7|TRBV7-9
CASSFSNSYEQYF
TGTGCCAGCAGTTTTAGTAACAGCTACGAGCAGTACTTC
>TRBD2|NA|TRBJ2-2|TRBV24-1
CASTTYGRGELFF
TGTGCCAGTACGACCTACGGGAGGGGGGAGCTGTTTTTT
>NA|NA|TRBJ1-1|TRBV9
CASSVDPAGANTEAFF
TGTGCCAGCAGCGTAGACCCCGCAGGGGCGAACACTGAAGCTTTCTTT
>NA|NA|TRBJ1-4|TRBV2
CASSEVEVDEKLFF
TGTGCCAGCAGTGAAGTAGAGGTGGACGAAAAACTGTTTTTT
>NA|many|TRBJ1-4|TRBV2
CASSRLAGEKLFF
TGTGCCAGCAGTCGGCTCGCGGGAGAAAAACTGTTTTTT
>NA|many|TRBJ2-5|TRBV29-1
CSVEGQGMKTQYF
TGCAGCGTTGAAGGGCAGGGGATGAAGACCCAGTACTTC
>TRBD1|NA|TRBJ1-4|TRBV29-1
CSGWDRGKKLFF
TGCAGCGGGTGGGACAGGGGGAAAAAACTGTTTTTT
>NA|NA|TRBJ1-2|TRBV20-1
CSAEAGDAYGYTF
TGCAGTGCTGAGGCTGGGGACGCCTATGGCTACACCTTC
>NA|NA|TRBJ1-5|TRBV7-8
CASSPVGNNQPQHF
TGTGCCAGCAGCCCCGTAGGGAACAATCAGCCCCAGCATTTT
>NA|once|TRBJ2-7|TRBV7-2
CASSQGAGGPPYEQYF
TGTGCCAGCAGCCAAGGGGCGGGCGGGCCCCCCTACGAGCAGTACTTC
>TRBD1|NA|TRBJ1-1|TRBV20-1
CSATWDSMSTEAFF
TGCAGTGCTACCTGGGACAGCATGAGCACTGAAGCTTTCTTT
>NA|many|TRBJ1-2|TRBV10-3
CAISGPGLRNYGYTF
TGTGCCATCAGTGGGCCGGGACTTCGGAACTATGGCTACACCTTC
>NA|NA|TRBJ2-7|TRBV2
CASREEGRGYEQYF
TGTGCCAGCAGAGAGGAGGGCAGGGGCTACGAGCAGTACTTC
>TRBD1|NA|TRBJ1-2|TRBV29-1
CSAIPTGDPSGYTF
TGCAGCGCCATTCCGACAGGGGACCCGAGCGGCTACACCTTC
>TRBD1|NA|TRBJ1-1|TRBV2
CASRPGQLGSTEAFF
TGTGCCAGCAGACCGGGACAGCTGGGTTCCACTGAAGCTTTCTTT
>NA|NA|TRBJ1-1|TRBV20-1
CSAALPENTEAFF
TGCAGTGCCGCCCTTCCGGAGAACACTGAAGCTTTCTTT
>NA|many|TRBJ2-7|TRBV6-5
CASSDGPSYEQYF
TGTGCCAGCAGTGACGGTCCCTCCTACGAGCAGTACTTC
>NA|many|TRBJ2-5|TRBV20-1
CSAQEVETQYF
TGCAGTGCCCAGGAGGTGGAGACCCAGTACTTC
>TRBD1|few|TRBJ1-1|TRBV7-8
CASSLLQGVRTEAFF
TGTGCCAGCAGCTTATTACAGGGGGTTCGGACTGAAGCTTTCTTT
>NA|NA|TRBJ1-3|TRBV5-8
CASSLVTGPGNTIYF
TGTGCCAGCAGCTTGGTCACCGGGCCGGGAAACACCATATATTTT
>NA|NA|TRBJ1-4|TRBV7-2
CASSLGPGKGEKLFF
TGTGCCAGCAGCTTAGGCCCAGGGAAGGGGGAAAAACTGTTTTTT
>NA|NA|TRBJ2-7|TRBV20-1
CSAEQRSSYERYF
TGCAGTGCCGAACAGCGGTCTTCCTACGAGCGGTACTTC